This T cell receptor (beta chain) was recovered during a study of blood T cell repertoires in COVID-19. The wider study: Some COVID-19 samples were acute and others convalescent; all came from the United States, Italy and Spain. The cDNA or gDNA used as material had been derived from T cells, B-cell-depleted T cells, or PBMCs.

Authors' data handling: From reference gene primer amplification, estimates of nucleated cell counts were derived. The table came from immunoSEQ multiplex PCR; TCRdb's copy has only in-frame clones and leaves some out. The DNA was the basis for D and trimming; V, J and clone size are from that table. The repertoire includes some 220,000 clones, about four fifths of them detected once, and about 1.3% sits in the top ten. Residents of 24 US areas, aged roughly 18 to 89 years, made up the participants. J gave up 7 bases and V 4 bases, and 4 bases lay outside the gene matches. In germline, CDR1 is GTSNPN, CDR2 SVGIG (reference sequence). This CDR3 is 14 amino acids long.

Sample: PBMCs or T cells enriched from blood (not recorded which). This chain connects TRBV30 to TRBJ1-6, with 10 bases lining up with TRBD1. The source is a woman in her 40s with acute COVID-19. The CDR3 region is CAWNSGQGNSPLHF. The DNA for the CDR3 is TGTGCCTGGAATTCGGGACAGGGGAATTCACCCCTCCACTTT.